Presented here are 24 T cell receptor beta chains from one specimen sequenced in a study of tissue T cells after allogeneic stem cell transplantation. TCRdb keeps only in-frame clones here, not all; method: immunoSEQ multiplex PCR. The profile shows about 22,000 clones, almost 70% of them singletons. The sequenced material came from blood. Receptors originate from a female BALB/c mouse in good health. The MHC haplotype of the strain is H2-d.

To note about this clone: The genes are named according to mouse. From the germline J gene comes the end of the CDR3, since the read stops 1 residue before it. This chain uses TRBV4 with TRBJ1-4; TRBD1 matches 9 bases. The V segment lost 6 bases and the J segment 6 bases; nucleotides outside the gene matches: 8. Germline lookup yields CDR1 LGHDT and CDR2 YNNKQL (reference sequence). The CDR3 is 15 amino acids. The CDR3 sequence is CASRPRTGDDERLFF. The part of the CDR3 DNA that was read is TGTGCCAGCAGACCCAGGACAGGGGACGACGAAAGATTATTT.

On this clone: Mouse germline and gene names are used. Read coverage stops 1 residue before the CDR3 terminus; the germline J gene supplies the remainder. This rearrangement joins TRBV3 to TRBJ1-5; D gene unclear. CDR1 and CDR2 (germline): SNHLY, FYNGKV (reference sequence). Trimming removed 5 bases from V and 0 bases from J, with 2 bases in between. This CDR3 contains 12 residues. The CDR3 bases that were read are TGTGCCAGCAGCGATAACAACCAGGCTCCGCTT. Protein: CASSDNNQAPL. The entire CDR3 reads CASSDNNQAPLF.

For this clone: Gene names follow the mouse nomenclature. The read halts 1 residue ahead of the CDR3 end, with the missing end drawn from the germline J gene. The chain uses TRBV13-2 and TRBJ2-3; 8 bases are a match to TRBD2. The germline V gene has CDR1 NNHNN and CDR2 SYGAGS (reference sequence). The CDR3 totals 14 residues. The V segment lost 7 bases and the J segment 0 bases; nucleotides outside the gene matches: 4. The CDR3 loop is CASLLGGSAETLYF. Incomplete CDR3 DNA: TGTGCCAGCCTGTTGGGGGGGAGTGCAGAAACGCTGTAT.

There are a few counts of this clone. Gene names and germline refer to mouse. Read data end 1 residue before the CDR3 end; the end is taken from the germline J gene. The rearrangement joins TRBV19 to TRBJ2-1; the match to TRBD1 covers 9 bases. The CDR3 is 12 amino acids. Germline V gives CDR1 FNHDT, CDR2 SITEND (reference sequence). Trimming took 5 bases from V and 8 from J; bases not matched to a gene: 2. CDR3 region: CASRDRGTEQFF. The part of the CDR3 DNA that was read is TGTGCCAGCAGGGACAGGGGTACTGAGCAGTTC.

This clone has just one count. Genes here carry mouse names. From the germline J gene comes the end of the CDR3, since the read stops 1 residue before it. Other DNA sequences in this specimen translate into the identical CDR3. This chain joins TRBV2 and TRBJ1-4, with D hard to call. Trimming left V 0 bases short and J 3 bases short, with 2 bases between. From germline, CDR1 is LGHNA and CDR2 YSYQKL. This CDR3 has 13 amino acids. The CDR3 DNA, read in part, is TGTGCCAGCAGCCAAGAGACCAACGAAAGATTATTT. Translating it yields CASSQETNERLF. The full CDR3 protein reads CASSQETNERLFF. Looking up the rest from reference TRBV2 and TRBJ1-4 gives the full variable domain: DPKIIQKPKYLVAVTGSEKILICEQYLGHNAMYWYRQSAKKPLEFMFSYSYQKLMDNQTASSRFQPQSSKKNHLDLQITALKPDDSATYFCASSQETNERLFFGHGTKLSVL.

Details on this clone: The gene names here belong to mouse. The read stops 1 residue short of the end of the CDR3; the missing end is completed from the germline J gene. The chain employs TRBV13-2 and TRBJ1-6, with D uncertain. TRBJ1-6 is filed as an ORF, its function uncertain. The CDR3 runs 15 residues. The V end lost 3 bases, the J end lost 3 bases, and 10 bases lay between the germline ends. Germline loops: CDR1 NNHNN, CDR2 SYGAGS (reference sequence). CDR3 residues: CASGGRRDYNSPLYF. The sequenced CDR3 bases are TGTGCCAGCGGTGGACGACGGGACTATAATTCGCCCCTCTAC.

Concerning this clone: Gene and germline names: mouse. CDR3 DNA (partial): TGTGCCAGCAGTGACTGGGGGGGCCAAGACACCCAGTAC. Translation: CASSDWGGQDTQY. The full CDR3 reads CASSDWGGQDTQYF. J is TRBJ2-5 and V is TRBV13-3; 9 bases align to TRBD2. The read halts 1 residue ahead of the CDR3 end, with the missing end drawn from the germline J gene. With V trimmed by 2 bases and J by 2 bases, 0 bases remained unmatched. The CDR3 spans 14 residues. Germline V CDR1 and CDR2: NNHDY, SYVADS. The variable domain in full, with the rest retrieved from reference TRBV13-3 and TRBJ2-5, is EAAVTQSPRSKVAVTGGKVTLSCHQTNNHDYMYWYRQDTGHGLRLIHYSYVADSTEKGDIPDGYKASRPSQENFSLILELASLSQTAVYFCASSDWGGQDTQYFGPGTRLLVL.

This clone has just a few counts. Genes and germline come from the mouse. The read stops 1 residue short of the end of the CDR3; the missing end is completed from the germline J gene. The sample carries other DNA sequences with the same CDR3. V and J are TRBV20 and TRBJ2-7; D may be TRBD1 (6 bases). CDR1 is GFQATS, CDR2 STVNSAI, per germline. The CDR3 is made up of 11 amino acids. Trimming removed 0 bases from V and 7 bases from J, with 7 bases in between. The CDR3 DNA, read in part, is TGTGGTGCTAGGGACAGGGGAGAACAGTAC. Protein: CGARDRGEQY. The whole CDR3 reads CGARDRGEQYF. Variable domain in full (rest from reference TRBV20 and TRBJ2-7): GALVYQYPRRTICKSGTSMRMECQAVGFQATSVAWYRQSPQKTFELIALSTVNSAIKYEQNFTQEKFPISHPNLSFSSMTVLNAYLEDRGLYLCGARDRGEQYFGPGTRLTVL.

This clone has a handful of counts. Any gene name here is a mouse gene name. The CDR3 end falls 1 residue outside the read, so it is completed with the germline J gene. The chain has TRBV13-2 and TRBJ1-5; no clear D gene. CDR1 and CDR2 (germline): NNHNN, SYGAGS (reference sequence). V was trimmed by 3 bases and J by 0 bases, leaving 4 bases between them. CDR3 size: 13 residues. The part of the CDR3 DNA that was read is TGTGCCAGCGGTGGCAGTAACAACCAGGCTCCGCTT. Its translation is CASGGSNNQAPL. The entire CDR3 is CASGGSNNQAPLF.

Comments on this clone: These gene names are mouse names. CDR3: CASSDWGPNTGQLYF. CDR3 DNA (partial): TGTGCCAGCAGTGACTGGGGACCAAACACCGGGCAGCTCTAC. This chain joins TRBV19 and TRBJ2-2; 8 bases line up with TRBD2. Coverage ceases 1 residue before the CDR3 finishes, and the germline J gene fills in the end. The CDR3 is made up of 15 amino acids. Germline CDR1 is FNHDT and CDR2 is SITEND (reference sequence). The V gene end was trimmed by 4 bases and the J gene end by 0 bases; junction bases not matched to a gene: 2.

This clone appeared a few times. Mouse germline and gene names are used. Read data end 1 residue before the CDR3 end; the end is taken from the germline J gene. The chain links TRBV31 to TRBJ1-6, with a tentative D call TRBD1 (5 bases). TRBJ1-6 is assigned to the ORF class and has an uncertain function. The CDR3 extends over 15 amino acids. Germline CDR1 reads GKSSPN; CDR2 reads SITVG. Trimming removed 0 bases from V and 3 bases from J, with 9 bases in between. Incomplete CDR3 DNA: TGTGCCTGGAGTCTAGAGGGGATCTATAATTCGCCCCTCTAC. Residues: CAWSLEGIYNSPLY. The full CDR3 reads CAWSLEGIYNSPLYF.

About this clone itself: Gene names are mouse gene names. The CDR3 end falls 1 residue outside the read, so it is completed with the germline J gene. This chain uses TRBV24 with TRBJ1-4; TRBD1 agrees at 10 bases. Germline values: CDR1 KGHTA, CDR2 FRNEEI. This CDR3 has 15 residues. The ends lost 6 bases at V and 4 bases at J; junction bases unmatched: 5. This chain's CDR3 is CASSPRDRGNERLFF. CDR3 DNA (partial): TGTGCCAGCAGCCCACGGGACAGGGGCAACGAAAGATTATTT.

As concerns this clone: Gene labels here are mouse ones. The CDR3 spells CASGERLGNYAEQFF. The CDR3 DNA, read in part, is TGTGCCAGCGGTGAGAGACTGGGGAACTATGCTGAGCAGTTC. This sequence joins TRBV13-2 and TRBJ2-1; 8 bases match TRBD2. The read ends 1 residue shy of where the CDR3 ends; the end is completed using the germline J gene. CDR1 is NNHNN, CDR2 SYGAGS, per germline (reference sequence). Trimming at V came to 2 bases and at J to 1 base, leaving 2 bases not matched to a gene. The CDR3 is 15 amino acids.

This clone has just a few counts. Gene and germline names: mouse. The CDR3 end is not reached by the read, which stops 1 residue before it; the germline J gene fills it in. The chain carries TRBV2 and TRBJ2-7; TRBD2 agrees at 9 bases. This CDR3 has 14 amino acids. With 2 bases clipped from V and 4 bases from J, the junction kept 3 bases outside the gene matches. Looked up from germline, CDR1 is LGHNA and CDR2 is YSYQKL. CDR3 DNA, as far as it was read: TGTGCCAGCAGCCAAAGGACTGGGGTATATGAACAGTAC. Amino acid sequence: CASSQRTGVYEQY. The full CDR3 is CASSQRTGVYEQYF.

Worth noting for this clone: Any gene name here is a mouse gene name. The read comes to an end 1 residue before the CDR3 does, leaving the germline J gene to fill in the end. The rearrangement links TRBV20 to TRBJ2-4, with TRBD2 matching over 14 bases. With 7 bases clipped from V and 1 base from J, the junction kept 7 bases outside the gene matches. The length of the CDR3 is 16 residues. Germline-derived CDR1 and CDR2 are GFQATS and STVNSAI. CDR3 residues: CGVRDWGGEGQNTLYF. CDR3 DNA, as far as it was read: TGTGGTGTTCGGGACTGGGGGGGCGAGGGTCAAAACACCTTGTAC.

Points on this clone: The genes and germline here are from mouse. From the germline J gene comes the end of the CDR3, since the read stops 1 residue before it. The V call is TRBV5, the J call TRBJ1-5; no clear D. This CDR3 has 11 amino acids. V was pared by 3 bases and J by 10 bases, with 7 bases between. The V gene's germline CDR1 is LGHNA and CDR2 YNLKQL (reference sequence). This CDR3 is CASSHLGAPLF. The CDR3 DNA, read in part, is TGTGCCAGCAGCCATCTTGGCGCTCCGCTT.

In regard to this clone: Mouse germline and gene names are used. The CDR3 is cut off 1 residue early in the read; its end comes from the germline J gene. The same CDR3 also results from other DNA sequences found in this sample. The rearrangement links TRBV14 to TRBJ1-4; possibly TRBD1 for D (5 bases). V lost 1 base and J 2 bases, leaving 6 bases between the germline ends. This CDR3 region has 14 residues. Germline CDR1 SGHDT, CDR2 FRDEAV. CDR3 DNA (partial): TGTGCCAGCAGTTTCGGGGGGTCCAACGAAAGATTATTT. Its translation is CASSFGGSNERLF. The CDR3 reads in full as CASSFGGSNERLFF. The full variable domain, rest sourced from reference TRBV14 and TRBJ1-4, is EAGVTQSPRYAVLQEGQAVSFWCDPISGHDTLYWYQQPRDQGPQLLVYFRDEAVIDNSQLPSDRFSAVRPKGTNSTLKIQSAKQGDTATYLCASSFGGSNERLFFGHGTKLSVL.

Details on this clone: Gene names refer to mouse genes. CDR3 loop: CASGGKSGNTLYF. The sequenced part of the CDR3 DNA is TGTGCCAGCGGTGGGAAATCTGGAAATACGCTCTAT. V is TRBV13-2 and J is TRBJ1-3, with D unresolved. The read falls 1 residue short of the CDR3 end, and the missing part is taken from the germline J gene. Germline CDR1 NNHNN, CDR2 SYGAGS (reference sequence). The CDR3 consists of 13 residues. The V gene lost 3 bases and the J gene lost 1 base, with 5 bases spanning the gap.

This clone was seen only a few times. The genes are named according to mouse. Read data end 1 residue before the CDR3 end; the end is taken from the germline J gene. The J gene is TRBJ1-4, the V gene TRBV29; TRBD1 agrees at 10 bases. Unmatched junction bases numbered 4, after V lost 11 bases and J lost 1 base. The CDR3 runs 14 residues. Per the germline V gene, CDR1 is MSHET and CDR2 is SYDVDS. The CDR3 here is CASDRGDSNERLFF. The sequenced CDR3 bases are TGTGCTTCGGACAGGGGGGATTCCAACGAAAGATTATTT.

Details on this clone: Gene names refer to mouse genes. The read comes to an end 1 residue before the CDR3 does, leaving the germline J gene to fill in the end. V usage is TRBV13-2 and J usage is TRBJ2-1, with 9 nucleotides matching TRBD1. The J segment lost 3 bases and the V segment lost 1 base, leaving 2 bases of the junction unmatched. CDR3 size: 15 residues. Germline V gene sequence: CDR1 NNHNN, CDR2 SYGAGS (reference sequence). The DNA read from the CDR3 is TGTGCCAGCGGTGATCCGACAGGGGGCTATGCTGAGCAGTTC. Its protein product is CASGDPTGGYAEQF. The entire CDR3 protein reads CASGDPTGGYAEQFF.

Remarks on this clone: Mouse names are used for the genes. From the germline J gene comes the end of the CDR3, since the read stops 1 residue before it. The chain employs TRBV14 and TRBJ1-2, with TRBD1 as a possible D gene (5 bases). CDR1 SGHDT and CDR2 FRDEAV come from the germline V gene. Trimming removed 6 bases at V and 5 bases at J, with 11 bases between. CDR3 length: 12 amino acids. The CDR3 DNA, read in part, is TGTGCCAGCATCCCCAGGGATTCCGACTACACC. The encoded protein is CASIPRDSDYT. The CDR3, in full, reads CASIPRDSDYTF.

This clone was observed a handful of times. Gene names follow the mouse nomenclature. The read falls 1 residue short of the CDR3 end, and the missing part is taken from the germline J gene. The chain links TRBV19 to TRBJ2-7; D might be TRBD2 (7 bases). Trimming took off 0 bases at V and 4 bases at J, with 14 bases between the two ends. CDR1 is FNHDT, CDR2 SITEND, per germline (reference sequence). The CDR3 runs to 15 residues. The CDR3 loop reads CASSIDPGGGYEQYF. The covered CDR3 bases are TGTGCCAGCAGTATAGACCCGGGGGGCGGGTATGAACAGTAC.

In its sample, this clone was seen once. Mouse gene names apply. The read gets to within 1 residue of the CDR3 end, and the germline J gene fills in the rest. The rearrangement uses TRBV2 and TRBJ2-2; 7 nucleotides agree with TRBD2. The CDR3 has 12 amino acids. CDR1 LGHNA and CDR2 YSYQKL come from the germline V gene. V lost 0 bases to trimming and J lost 12 bases; unmatched junction nucleotides: 1. The CDR3 region is CASSQEGGELYF. The sequenced CDR3 bases are TGTGCCAGCAGCCAAGAGGGGGGGGAGCTCTAC.

On this clone: At one boundary the junction diverges from the germline segment, which might be a read error. Mouse gene names apply. The DNA ends 1 residue before the CDR3 does, and the rest of the CDR3 is filled in from the germline J gene. The chain joins TRBV20 to TRBJ2-4; TRBD2 matches at 9 bases. The germline gives CDR1 GFQATS, CDR2 STVNSAI. The CDR3 runs to 13 residues. The DNA read from the CDR3 is TGTGGTGCTGGGGACTGGGCTCAAAACACCTTGTAC. As protein: CGAGDWAQNTLY. The CDR3, in full, reads CGAGDWAQNTLYF.